The 18 T cell receptor beta chains below all came from one sample that was sequenced in a study of cytomegalovirus exposure and HLA in healthy donors. Only in-frame clones appear in the TCRdb table, and some are missing; sequencing was by immunoSEQ multiplex PCR. The sample lists roughly 240,000 clones, approximately 90% occurring once. Sequencing was done on a sample of PBMCs. These receptor sequences come from a man in his late teens or twenties in good health and CMV-seronegative.

This chain joins TRBV4-3 and TRBJ2-7; maybe TRBD1 (7 bases). The CDR3 extends over 14 amino acids. Germline V gives CDR1 LGHNA, CDR2 YSLEER. Trimming pared 6 bases from V and 5 bases from J, leaving 17 bases between. The CDR3 reads CASSHRQGLHEQYF. CDR3 nucleotides: TGCGCCAGCAGTCATCGACAGGGACTGCACGAGCAGTACTTC.

The chain joins TRBV10-2 to TRBJ2-1; 12 bases line up with TRBD2. V was clipped by 2 bases and J by 6 bases; unmatched bases: 14. Looked up from germline, CDR1 is WSHSY and CDR2 is SAAADI. This CDR3 region has 19 residues. CDR3 amino acids: CASSENRNPGLAGSNEQFF. CDR3 coding DNA: TGCGCCAGCAGTGAGAATCGGAACCCTGGACTAGCGGGATCCAATGAGCAGTTCTTC.

The rearrangement joins TRBV6-6 to TRBJ2-7, with 10 bases aligning to TRBD2. The CDR3 spans 14 residues. Germline V gene data show CDR1 as MNHNY and CDR2 as SVGAGI (reference sequence). The ends lost 5 bases at V and 2 bases at J; junction bases unmatched: 3. CDR3 sequence reads: CASSLTSGPYEQYF. The CDR3, as DNA: TGTGCCAGCAGTCTGACTAGCGGGCCCTACGAGCAGTACTTC.

The chain has TRBV27 and TRBJ2-4, with 11 bases matching TRBD1. The CDR3 covers 13 residues. CDR1 and CDR2 (germline): MNHEY, SMNVEV (reference sequence). J lost 9 bases, V lost 10 bases, and 8 bases had no gene match. Written as DNA, the CDR3 is TGTGCCACGGCCCCCGGGACAGGGGGCATTCAGTACTTC. Its translation: CATAPGTGGIQYF.

J is TRBJ2-5 and V is TRBV6-5, with 10 bases lining up with TRBD1. The V gene's germline CDR1 is MNHEY and CDR2 SVGAGI. J lost 4 bases, V lost 5 bases, and 4 bases had no gene match. The CDR3 runs to 14 residues. The CDR3 DNA reads as TGTGCCAGCAGTAAGAGGGACAGGGGAGAGACCCAGTACTTC. Protein product: CASSKRDRGETQYF.

The CDR3 protein is CASSLRGPFYEQYF. The CDR3 DNA is TGTGCCAGCAGTTTGCGAGGGCCCTTCTACGAGCAGTACTTC. The chain recombines TRBV27 with TRBJ2-7; D may be TRBD2 (5 bases). V lost 3 bases and J lost 3, with 12 bases in between. The CDR3 consists of 14 residues. Germline CDR1 is MNHEY and CDR2 is SMNVEV (reference sequence).

The chain is built from TRBV7-9 and TRBJ2-1; 11 bases are shared with TRBD2. This CDR3 comprises 15 residues. The ends lost 8 bases at V and 5 bases at J; junction bases unmatched: 8. The germline CDR1 and CDR2 sequences are SEHNR and FQNEAQ (reference sequence). CDR3 sequence reads: CASRTGTSGNNEQFF. The CDR3 region has the DNA TGTGCCAGCCGAACCGGGACTAGCGGCAACAATGAGCAGTTCTTC. Full variable domain (remainder filled in from reference TRBV7-9 and TRBJ2-1): DTGVSQNPRHKITKRGQNVTFRCDPISEHNRLYWYRQTLGQGPEFLTYFQNEAQLEKSRLLSDRFSAERPKGSFSTLEIQRTEQGDSAMYLCASRTGTSGNNEQFFGPGTRLTVL.

CDR3 nucleotides: TGTGCCAGCAGACTACCCGGCCAGGGGTCCATAGAAGCTTTCTTT. Amino acids: CASRLPGQGSIEAFF. The V gene is TRBV28, the J gene TRBJ1-1; TRBD1 is a possible D gene (6 bases). The germline V gene encodes CDR1 MDHEN and CDR2 SYDVKM. The CDR3 extends over 15 amino acids. The V and J ends lost 6 bases and 8 bases respectively, with 22 bases between them.

The rearrangement joins TRBV27 to TRBJ2-1; the match to TRBD2 covers 8 bases. CDR3 length equals 13 residues. Germline lookup yields CDR1 MNHEY and CDR2 SMNVEV (reference sequence). J gave up 5 bases and V 4 bases, and 1 base lay outside the gene matches. CDR3 protein: CASSWGLDNEQFF. In nucleotides, the CDR3 is TGTGCCAGCAGTTGGGGACTAGACAATGAGCAGTTCTTC.

This sequence joins TRBV7-9 and TRBJ2-1; 14 bases match TRBD2. Trimming removed 0 bases from V and 1 base from J; junction bases left unmatched: 5. Per germline, CDR1 SEHNR and CDR2 FQNEAQ (reference sequence). The CDR3 has 19 amino acids. This chain's CDR3 is CASSLAKGLAGASYNEQFF. The CDR3 DNA reads as TGTGCCAGCAGCTTAGCGAAGGGACTAGCGGGGGCGTCCTACAATGAGCAGTTCTTC.

The J gene is TRBJ2-1, the V gene TRBV28; maybe TRBD1 (6 bases). Trimming cost V 6 bases and J 6 bases, with 21 bases left between them. CDR1 and CDR2 (germline): MDHEN, SYDVKM. This CDR3 has 16 amino acids. The CDR3 loop reads CASRTRDTEKSNEQFF. CDR3 coding DNA: TGTGCCAGCAGGACCCGGGACACCGAAAAGAGCAATGAGCAGTTCTTC.

On this clone itself: Possible read error: a much larger clone is one base away. The rearrangement uses TRBV4-1 and TRBJ2-1; TRBD2 aligns across 11 bases. The V and J ends lost 0 bases and 4 bases, in that order; junction bases with no gene match: 2. Per the germline V gene, CDR1 is MGHRA and CDR2 is YSYEKL. The CDR3 contains 16 residues. The CDR3 nucleotides are TGCGCCAGCAGCCAAGAAGCTAGCGGGGGGTACAATGAGCAGTTCTTC. It specifies CASSQEASGGYNEQFF.

V usage is TRBV19 and J usage is TRBJ1-5; maybe TRBD1 (5 bases). Germline lookup yields CDR1 LNHDA and CDR2 SQIVND (reference sequence). V was clipped by 6 bases and J by 1 base, with 16 bases between them. The CDR3 consists of 16 residues. The CDR3 nucleotides are TGTGCCAGTAGCCTTCTAGGGGTCGGGAGCAATCAGCCCCAGCATTTT. Its protein product is CASSLLGVGSNQPQHF.

The chain carries TRBV15 and TRBJ2-5; D is unclear. The CDR3 totals 12 residues. The germline CDR1 and CDR2 sequences are LNHNV and YYDKDF (reference sequence). Trimming stripped 5 bases from V and 0 bases from J, with 4 bases between. CDR3: CATSQNQETQYF. CDR3 nucleotide sequence: TGTGCCACCAGCCAAAACCAAGAGACCCAGTACTTC.

The chain joins TRBV29-1 to TRBJ2-3; D call uncertain. CDR1 is SQVTM and CDR2 is ANQGSEA in the germline V gene. The ends were cut back, 6 bases at V and 4 bases at J, with 11 bases in the middle. The CDR3 has 12 amino acids. The CDR3 reads CSVELISDTQYF. The CDR3 coding sequence is TGCAGCGTCGAGCTTATATCAGATACGCAGTATTTT.

The CDR3 sequence is CAISRDREVAEQFF. The DNA for the CDR3 is TGTGCCATCAGCAGGGACAGGGAGGTTGCTGAGCAGTTCTTC. The chain recombines TRBV10-3 with TRBJ2-1, with 9 bases lining up with TRBD1. V trimming: 6 bases; J trimming: 9 bases; junction bases outside the gene matches: 9. The CDR3 sequence is 14 residues long. Germline V gives CDR1 ENHRY, CDR2 SYGVKD.

The rearrangement uses TRBV4-3 and TRBJ1-2; D may be TRBD1 (5 bases). In germline, CDR1 is LGHNA, CDR2 YSLEER. Trimming removed 0 bases from V and 8 bases from J, with 19 bases in between. The CDR3 is 16 amino acids. In nucleotides, the CDR3 is TGCGCCAGCAGCCAAGATCGGGGGTGGATCGAGGGAGGCTACACCTTC. This encodes CASSQDRGWIEGGYTF.

V gene TRBV15 combines with J gene TRBJ1-5; D unresolved. Germline V gene lookup returns CDR1 LNHNV and CDR2 YYDKDF (reference sequence). Trimming stripped 1 base from V and 1 base from J, with 8 bases between. The CDR3 runs 15 residues. The CDR3 loop is CATSRGAGSNQPQHF. For the CDR3, the DNA is TGTGCCACCAGCAGAGGAGCGGGGAGCAATCAGCCCCAGCATTTT.